Following are 23 T cell receptor beta chains from one sample sequenced in a study of immune heterogeneity within non-small cell lung tumors. TCR beta CDR3 was amplified by multiplex PCR using 32 V and 13 J primers. A single record per CDR3 protein comes from TCRdb applying MiXCR to the multiplex PCR reads. The sample yields about 5,700 distinct CDR3 sequences, roughly 23% seen once. At around 600 ng per sample, bulk tumor genomic DNA provided the template. In surgery, several biopsies were collected from each primary tumor at widely spaced sites. Before undergoing curative surgery, patients had newly diagnosed non-small cell lung cancer that was untreated. The source material was lung tumor tissue. The receptor set was obtained from a woman aged 60 to 75 with non-small cell lung cancer.

This clonotype is deemed medium-sized (0.01 to 0.1%). The gene calls are TRBV10-1 and TRBJ2-7; D is perhaps TRBD1 or TRBD2 (5 bases each). Between the trimmed V and J ends, which lost 3 bases and 12 bases, there was a span of 15 bases. Germline V gene data show CDR1 as WNHNN and CDR2 as SYGVQD (reference sequence). The CDR3 is 12 amino acids. CDR3 sequence (DNA): TGCGCCAGCAGTGACCGGGGCCCACTCCGGTACTTC. Protein: CASSDRGPLRYF.

A few counts support this clonotype. This sequence joins TRBV6-2 or TRBV6-3 and TRBJ2-5; a possible D gene is TRBD1 (8 bases). The germline V gene has CDR1 MNHEY and CDR2 SVGEGT. CDR3 size: 14 residues. Trimming removed 7 bases at V and 1 base at J, with 13 bases between. DNA of the CDR3: TGTGCCAGCAAAACAGGGGGGGCCCAAGAGACCCAGTACTTC. Translation gives CASKTGGAQETQYF.

This clonotype qualifies as medium-sized. The chain uses TRBV7-2 and TRBJ1-2; D remains unclear. The CDR3 is 15 amino acids. V was pared by 4 bases and J by 4 bases, with 16 bases between. CDR1 and CDR2 (germline): SGHTA, FQGNSA. This chain's CDR3 is CASSSYLEQVYGYTF. CDR3 bases: TGTGCCAGCAGCTCTTATCTAGAGCAGGTCTATGGCTACACCTTC.

The table lists this clonotype with a few counts. The gene calls are TRBV19 and TRBJ2-2, with TRBD1 as a possible D gene (5 bases). The CDR3 extends over 15 amino acids. Looked up from germline, CDR1 is LNHDA and CDR2 is SQIVND (reference sequence). V lost 5 bases and J 4 bases, leaving 14 bases between the germline ends. The CDR3 sequence is CASSGAGGLTGELFF. CDR3 DNA: TGTGCCAGTAGTGGGGCAGGCGGTCTCACCGGGGAGCTGTTTTTT.

This clonotype is medium-sized. This chain uses TRBV6-2 or TRBV6-3 with TRBJ2-3; 8 bases agree with TRBD1. Germline V CDR1 and CDR2: MNHEY, SVGEGT. Unmatched junction bases numbered 9, after V lost 6 bases and J lost 1 base. This CDR3 spans 16 amino acids. CDR3 coding DNA: TGTGCCAGCAGCCTAACCGTGGGACAGGGCACAGATACGCAGTATTTT. Translating gives CASSLTVGQGTDTQYF.

This clonotype is medium-sized in the sample. The J gene is TRBJ2-3, the V gene TRBV5-5; TRBD1 is a possible D gene (7 bases). Germline assignment: CDR1 SGHKS and CDR2 YYEKEE (reference sequence). This CDR3 region has 15 residues. The V gene lost 4 bases and the J gene lost 0 bases, with 12 bases spanning the gap. The CDR3 DNA sequence: TGTGCCAGCAGCCGGGGGACAGTTAGCACAGATACGCAGTATTTT. Protein product: CASSRGTVSTDTQYF.

This clonotype is classed as medium-sized. The rearrangement links TRBV27 to TRBJ2-7; D might be TRBD2 (5 bases). V lost 3 bases, J lost 2 bases, and 20 bases lay in between. CDR1 and CDR2 (germline): MNHEY, SMNVEV (reference sequence). CDR3 size: 17 residues. The CDR3 nucleotides are TGTGCCAGCAGTTTTGGAGCCGGATCCGGGGTCCCCTACGAGCAGTACTTC. This translates into CASSFGAGSGVPYEQYF.

In regard to this clonotype: One junction end disagrees with the germline gene, perhaps due to a read error. The chain uses TRBV28 and TRBJ2-1; 7 bases align to TRBD2. Germline loops: CDR1 MDHEN, CDR2 SYDVKM. The CDR3 totals 16 residues. CDR3 loop: CASSLSVRLANNEHFF. The DNA of the CDR3 is TGTGCCAGCAGTTTAAGCGTCCGACTAGCAAACAATGAGCATTTCTTC.

The chain couples TRBV20-1 to TRBJ2-5; 8 nucleotides line up with TRBD2. Trimming removed 2 bases from V and 5 bases from J; junction bases left unmatched: 10. This CDR3 region has 15 residues. Per the germline V gene, CDR1 is DFQATT and CDR2 is SNEGSKA (reference sequence). CDR3 in amino acids: CSARKSASGYETQYF. The CDR3 DNA follows: TGCAGTGCTAGAAAATCGGCTAGCGGGTATGAGACCCAGTACTTC.

This clonotype is termed medium-sized. The chain uses TRBV6-6 and TRBJ2-1, with D possibly called TRBD1 or TRBD2 (5 bases each). The V and J ends lost 1 base and 8 bases respectively, with 12 bases between them. CDR1 and CDR2 (germline): MNHNY, SVGAGI (reference sequence). The CDR3 consists of 14 residues. The CDR3 loop reads CASSYWGKVDEQFF. CDR3 DNA sequence: TGTGCCAGCAGTTACTGGGGGAAGGTGGATGAGCAGTTCTTC.

This clonotype is termed medium-sized. The chain joins TRBV6-1 to TRBJ2-7; no clear D gene. V was cut by 5 bases and J by 5 bases, with 19 bases left in between. CDR1 and CDR2 (germline): MNHNS, SASEGT. The CDR3 has 15 amino acids. CDR3 DNA sequence: TGTGCCAGCAGTTACCTTGGGCCCCCCCGGCACGAGCAGTACTTC. It yields the protein CASSYLGPPRHEQYF.

By sample share, this clonotype is medium-sized. The chain has TRBV5-1 and TRBJ2-2, with 11 bases matching TRBD2. CDR1 SGHRS and CDR2 YFSETQ come from the germline V gene. This CDR3 spans 15 amino acids. Losses at the gene ends were 4 bases for V and 7 bases for J; bases not matched to a gene: 6. CDR3 DNA sequence: TGCGCCAGCAGCCCTAGCGGGAGGCCCCTCGGGGAGCTGTTTTTT. Residues: CASSPSGRPLGELFF.

About this clonotype: A much more abundant neighbour one base away suggests this may be a read error. This chain uses TRBV12-3 or TRBV12-4 with TRBJ2-1; TRBD2 agrees at 11 bases. With V trimmed by 8 bases and J by 4 bases, 7 bases remained unmatched. The CDR3 is made up of 15 amino acids. CDR3 region: CASVRRTSGYNEQFF. CDR3 DNA: TGTGCCAGCGTACGAAGGACTAGCGGGTACAATGAGCAGTTCTTC.

By sample fraction, this clonotype is medium-sized. The chain employs TRBV19 and TRBJ2-1; a weak D match, TRBD1 (6 bases). CDR3 length: 12 amino acids. V lost 11 bases and J lost 3, with 11 bases in between. Germline values: CDR1 LNHDA, CDR2 SQIVND (reference sequence). CDR3 coding DNA: TGTGCCGCTTCGACAGGCTACAATGAGCAGTTCTTC. This codes for CAASTGYNEQFF.

This clonotype appeared many times. At one boundary the junction diverges from the germline segment, which might be a read error. The chain recombines TRBV2 with TRBJ2-5, with 7 positions matching TRBD1. Germline lookup yields CDR1 SNHLY and CDR2 FYNNEI. The CDR3 contains 15 residues. The CDR3 DNA sequence: TGTGCCAGCAGTCCCCTGACAGGGAACCAAGAAACCCAGTACTTC. It translates to CASSPLTGNQETQYF.

This clonotype is medium-sized within its sample. The rearrangement uses TRBV6-1 and TRBJ2-7; TRBD2 aligns across 11 bases. The CDR3 covers 15 residues. The germline V gene encodes CDR1 MNHNS and CDR2 SASEGT. The J segment lost 3 bases and the V segment lost 1 base, leaving 2 bases of the junction unmatched. CDR3 nucleotides: TGTGCCAGCAGTGAAGGACTAGCGGGAAACTACGAGCAGTACTTC. It specifies CASSEGLAGNYEQYF.

This clonotype is judged medium-sized. The rearrangement links TRBV6-1 to TRBJ1-3, with D possibly TRBD1 on 5 matching bases. This CDR3 comprises 12 residues. V lost 9 bases, J lost 4 bases, and 10 bases lay in between. Germline V lookup: CDR1 MNHNS, CDR2 SASEGT. The CDR3 reads CASSRGGNTIYF. The CDR3, as DNA: TGTGCCAGTTCCCGGGGGGGAAACACCATATATTTT.

This clonotype was found a few times. This sequence joins TRBV25-1 and TRBJ1-4, with D uncertain. The CDR3 length is 13 residues. Trimming pared 4 bases from V and 7 bases from J, leaving 10 bases between. The germline V gene has CDR1 MGHDK and CDR2 SYGVNS. CDR3 DNA: TGTGCCAGCAGTGCGGGGTGGGGTGAAAAACTGTTTTTT. It is translated as CASSAGWGEKLFF.

Only a few counts were recorded for this clonotype. The gene calls are TRBV5-6 and TRBJ1-2, with D maybe TRBD1 (5 bases). Trimming removed 0 bases at V and 4 bases at J, with 13 bases between. The CDR3 is made up of 15 amino acids. Germline CDR1 and CDR2: SGHDT and YYEEEE. CDR3 coding DNA: TGTGCCAGCAGCTTGGGTGGGGCGGACGCCTATGGCTACACCTTC. It translates to CASSLGGADAYGYTF.

This clonotype is medium-sized (0.01 to 0.1%) by share. V and J are TRBV7-2 and TRBJ2-7; 7 bases agree with TRBD1. V lost 5 bases and J lost 3; bases outside the gene matches: 7. The CDR3 runs 14 residues. CDR1 SGHTA and CDR2 FQGNSA come from the germline V gene. The CDR3 protein is CASSTPGGNYEQYF. For the CDR3, the DNA is TGTGCCAGCAGCACCCCAGGGGGTAACTACGAGCAGTACTTC.

As regards this clonotype: A much bigger clone sits one base away, suggesting this may be a read error. The chain employs TRBV2 and TRBJ2-7; D gene ambiguous. The V gene lost 2 bases and the J gene lost 0 bases, with 11 bases spanning the gap. The CDR3 is 15 residues long. Germline lookup yields CDR1 SNHLY and CDR2 FYNNEI. CDR3: CASSETHRSSYEQYF. CDR3 nucleotides: TGTGCCAGCAGTGAAACCCATCGATCCTCCTACGAGCAGTACTTC.

With respect to this clonotype: This may come from a read error, since a much larger clone is one base off. The chain carries TRBV20-1 and TRBJ2-7; D gene unclear. Germline V gene data show CDR1 as DFQATT and CDR2 as SNEGSKA (reference sequence). This CDR3 contains 11 residues. CDR3 sequence reads: CSARDLYDQYF. As DNA, the CDR3 is TGCAGTGCTAGAGACCTCTACGATCAGTACTTC.

This rearrangement joins TRBV2 to TRBJ2-6; D might be TRBD1 or TRBD2, each matching 5 bases. The length of the CDR3 is 17 residues. V was clipped by 4 bases and J by 0 bases, with 13 bases between them. Per the germline V gene, CDR1 is SNHLY and CDR2 is FYNNEI. The CDR3 DNA follows: TGTGCCAGCAGTGGGGACCCCAATAACTCTGGGGCCAACGTCCTGACTTTC. Protein sequence: CASSGDPNNSGANVLTF.